This T cell receptor beta chain was identified in a study of preoperative IRX-2 immunotherapy in early breast cancer. As for treatment: preoperative locoregional IRX-2 cytokine immunotherapy. This phase Ib study tested locoregional IRX-2 cytokine immunotherapy given before surgery. The table came from immunoSEQ multiplex PCR; TCRdb's copy has only in-frame clones and leaves some out. The repertoire includes 35,000 to 55,000 clones, over 85% of them detected once, and 1.6% sits in the top ten. V lost 3 bases and J 1 base, leaving 16 bases between the germline ends. Germline CDR1 and CDR2: SQVTM and ANQGSEA. The CDR3 spans 15 residues.

The sequences come from tumor tissue, collected after IRX-2 immunotherapy. The chain uses TRBV29-1 and TRBJ2-7; D is unresolved. The sequence derives from a human donor with breast cancer. The CDR3 nucleotides are TGCAGCGTTGAGCCGGAAGTCGAGCGTTCCTACGAGCAGTACTTC. Its protein product is CSVEPEVERSYEQYF.